This TCR beta chain was identified in a study of T-cell reconstitution after alpha-beta-depleted transplantation in children. TCRbeta library preparation incorporated unique molecular identifiers. TCRdb ran MiXCR on the PCR reads and lists one entry per CDR3 protein. In the table there are around 210,000 distinct CDR3 sequences, roughly 6.6% of which are singletons. This clonotype was recorded many times. This TCR was recovered from a boy aged 2 to 10 with acute lymphoblastic leukemia, due to receive a stem cell transplant. The material was PBMCs, obtained before TCRalphabeta/CD19-depleted stem cell transplant.

CDR3 loop: CATSATGTSTDTQYF. The CDR3 bases are TGTGCCACCAGTGCGACGGGGACTAGCACAGATACGCAGTATTTT. The genes are TRBV24-1 and TRBJ2-3; the D gene is possibly TRBD2 (6 bases). Trimming shortened V by 5 bases and J by 0 bases, and 11 bases separated the two germline ends. CDR1 is KGHDR, CDR2 SFDVKD, per germline. The CDR3 loop spans 15 amino acids.